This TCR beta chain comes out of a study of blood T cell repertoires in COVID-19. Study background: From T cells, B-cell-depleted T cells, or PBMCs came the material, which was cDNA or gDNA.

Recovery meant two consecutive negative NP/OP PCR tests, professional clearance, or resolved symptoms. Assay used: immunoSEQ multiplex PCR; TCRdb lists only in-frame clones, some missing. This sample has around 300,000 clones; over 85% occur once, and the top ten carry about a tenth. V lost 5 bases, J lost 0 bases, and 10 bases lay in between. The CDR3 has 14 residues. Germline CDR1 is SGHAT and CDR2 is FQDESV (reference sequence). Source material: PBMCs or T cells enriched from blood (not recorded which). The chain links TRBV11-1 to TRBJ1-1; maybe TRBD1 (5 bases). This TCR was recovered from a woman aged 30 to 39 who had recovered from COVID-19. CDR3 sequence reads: CASSRRGMNTEAFF. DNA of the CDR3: TGTGCCAGCAGCCGACGGGGGATGAACACTGAAGCTTTCTTT.